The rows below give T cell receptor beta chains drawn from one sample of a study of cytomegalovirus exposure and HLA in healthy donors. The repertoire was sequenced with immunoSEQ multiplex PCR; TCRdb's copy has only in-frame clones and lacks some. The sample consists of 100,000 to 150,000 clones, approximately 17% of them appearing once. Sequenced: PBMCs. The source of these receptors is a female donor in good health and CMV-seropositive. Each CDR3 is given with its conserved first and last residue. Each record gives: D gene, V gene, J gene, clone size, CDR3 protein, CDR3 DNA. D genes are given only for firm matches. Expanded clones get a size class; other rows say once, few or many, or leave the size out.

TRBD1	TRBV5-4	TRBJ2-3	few	CASSLGQGRHTGTQYF	TGTGCCAGCAGCCTGGGACAGGGGAGGCACACAGGTACGCAGTATTTT
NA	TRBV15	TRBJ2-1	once	CATSRGEDNHDEQFF	TGTGCCACCAGCAGAGGGGAGGATAATCACGATGAGCAGTTCTTC
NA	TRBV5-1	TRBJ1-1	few	CASSTTGYTEAFF	TGCGCCAGCAGCACCACAGGGTACACTGAAGCTTTCTTT
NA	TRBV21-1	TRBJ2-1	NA	CASSTNRATYNEQFF	TGTGCCAGCAGCACTAACAGGGCCACCTACAATGAGCAGTTCTTC
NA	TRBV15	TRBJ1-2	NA	CATSRDRGGYGYTF	TGTGCCACCAGCAGAGATCGTGGCGGCTATGGCTACACCTTC
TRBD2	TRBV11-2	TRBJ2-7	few	CASSPLAGSSYEQYF	TGTGCCAGCAGCCCCTTAGCGGGGAGCTCCTACGAGCAGTACTTC
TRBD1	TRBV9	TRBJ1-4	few	CASSARQGNLGEKLFF	TGTGCCAGCAGCGCCCGACAGGGGAACTTGGGAGAAAAACTGTTTTTT
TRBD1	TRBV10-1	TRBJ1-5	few	CASSEGTGGGNQPQHF	TGCGCCAGCAGTGAAGGGACAGGGGGTGGCAATCAGCCCCAGCATTTT
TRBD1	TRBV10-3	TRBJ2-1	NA	CASERGQGFNEQFF	TGTGCCTCAGAAAGGGGACAGGGGTTCAATGAGCAGTTCTTC
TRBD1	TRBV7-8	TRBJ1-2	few	CASSSTGTGDDGYTF	TGTGCCAGCAGCTCTACCGGGACAGGGGATGATGGCTACACCTTC
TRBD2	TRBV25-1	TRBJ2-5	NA	CASSETGLAGETQYF	TGTGCCAGCAGCGAAACGGGACTAGCGGGAGAGACCCAGTACTTC
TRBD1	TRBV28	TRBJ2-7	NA	CASSFPAGGEYEQYF	TGTGCCAGCAGTTTTCCGGCAGGGGGAGAGTACGAGCAGTACTTC
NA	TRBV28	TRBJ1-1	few	CASRRGEAFF	TGTGCCAGCAGAAGAGGTGAAGCTTTCTTT
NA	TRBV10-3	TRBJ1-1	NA	CAIRGQNTEAFF	TGTGCCATCCGGGGACAGAACACTGAAGCTTTCTTT
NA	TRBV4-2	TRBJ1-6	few	CASSQAPRGGNSPLHF	TGTGCCAGCAGCCAAGCCCCCCGGGGGGGGAATTCACCCCTCCACTTT
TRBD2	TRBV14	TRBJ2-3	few	CASSQPGGATDTQYF	TGTGCCAGCAGCCAACCCGGGGGGGCCACAGATACGCAGTATTTT
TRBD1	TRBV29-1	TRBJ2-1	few	CSARTGGLGEQFF	TGCAGCGCAAGGACAGGGGGTTTGGGTGAGCAGTTCTTC
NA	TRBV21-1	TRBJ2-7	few	CASSISPPSRDRYEQYF	TGTGCCAGCAGCATTTCGCCCCCTAGTAGGGACAGGTACGAGCAGTACTTC
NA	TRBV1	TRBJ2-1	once	CTSSQAPGQTYNEQFF	TGCACCAGCAGCCAGGCCCCGGGACAGACCTACAATGAGCAGTTCTTC
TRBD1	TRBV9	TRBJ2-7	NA	CASSVEDRAYEQYF	TGTGCCAGCAGCGTAGAGGACAGGGCCTACGAGCAGTACTTC
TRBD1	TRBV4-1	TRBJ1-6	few	CASSQGMRPGQTYSPLHF	TGCGCCAGCAGCCAAGGGATGCGCCCGGGACAGACCTATTCACCCCTCCACTTT
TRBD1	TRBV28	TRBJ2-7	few	CASSTPGQALYEQYF	TGTGCCAGCAGTACTCCGGGACAGGCTCTCTACGAGCAGTACTTC